This TCR beta chain came from a study of blood T cell repertoires in COVID-19. As for the study in general: The analysed material was cDNA or gDNA that came from T cells, B-cell-depleted T cells, or PBMCs.

Generated by immunoSEQ multiplex PCR, the TCRdb table keeps only in-frame clones and is missing some. The table includes about 81,000 clones, 84% detected once. This CDR3 is built from 15 residues. Trimming removed 5 bases at V and 3 bases at J, with 14 bases between. CDR1 is MNHEY, CDR2 SMNVEV, per germline (reference sequence). Material for sequencing was peripheral blood. The V call is TRBV27, the J call TRBJ1-5, with a weak D call TRBD1 (6 bases). This TCR was sampled from a human donor in a cohort sampled during active COVID-19. The CDR3 loop reads CASSPLTGTNQPQHF. The CDR3, as DNA: TGTGCCAGCAGTCCGCTGACAGGCACCAATCAGCCCCAGCATTTT.